This TCR beta chain was captured by sequencing in a study of blood T cell repertoires in COVID-19 (dated by TCRdb to 2020 to 2021). For the study in its entirety: Samples from collaborators originated in the United States, Italy and Spain and spanned both the acute and convalescent phases of COVID-19. The prospective study material was composed of cDNA or gDNA derived from T cells, B-cell-depleted T cells, or PBMCs. Deeply sampled blood TCRbeta repertoires from subjects exposed to, actively infected with, or recovered from COVID-19 were included in the dataset. The repertoires were released in a freely available public database intended as a resource for research on the immune response to SARS-CoV-2. The samples were drawn from two sources: the first 160 participants of the ongoing ImmuneRACE study, and 1,000 to 1,500 subjects contributed by 6 global collaborators. The sample metadata nearly always contained a de-identified subject ID, COVID-19 status, age in years and sex. Where available, HLA class I and class II types were taken from metadata supplied by the sample provider and were not determined by assay-based typing.

The CDR1 and CDR2 encoded by the germline V gene are MNHEY and SVGEGT. CDR3 length: 16 amino acids, cysteine to phenylalanine. The CDR3 DNA has 48 bases and is translated from base 1. V is trimmed back by 5 bases and J by 9 bases, and the junction contains 9 bases that no gene match accounts for. The collaborating institutions used their own protocols to collect whole blood in K2EDTA tubes. For TCRbeta analysis, collaborators shipped samples as frozen whole blood, isolated PBMCs, or DNA extracted from either of those sample types. What the research found in general, with its limitations: Clinical and demographic metadata were provided uncurated, with the amount varying by source and participant.

TCRbeta CDR3 regions were amplified from genomic DNA using the immunoSEQ Assay, a bias-controlled multiplex PCR. In the authors' own workflow: Within the assay, amplification of reference gene primers was used to estimate how many nucleated cells each sample contained. To quantify the absolute abundance of each unique TCRbeta CDR3 rearrangement, sequence reads were collapsed and filtered. Productive Simpson clonality was computed per sample as the square root of Simpson's diversity index over productive rearrangements. TCRdb retrieved this table from immuneACCESS and kept in-frame rearrangements only. Not all clones are present; in checked studies, unresolved V genes account for under half, and no reason is known for the remainder. Clonal size and the V and J genes are those of that table, whereas D and trimming came from the DNA. The sample contains some 80,000 clones, 80% to 90% of them found a single time. The leading ten clones occupy roughly a sixth of the sample.

Turning to this clone: Its target antigen remains unknown. No qualities accompany the bases; no much larger clone lies one base away.

This clonotype was obtained from a human donor in a cohort sampled during active COVID-19. Sequenced sample: peripheral blood. This chain is built from TRBV6-2 or TRBV6-3 and TRBJ2-1; TRBD2 aligns with 14 central bases. The CDR3 protein: CASSPTTSGGAFEQFF. The DNA reads TGTGCCAGCAGTCCGACGACTAGCGGGGGGGCCTTTGAGCAGTTCTTC.